The text below deals with one T cell receptor (beta chain). The antigen is undetermined. Both 60 Vbeta primers and 13 Jbeta primers went into the PCR. Some clones are missing from TCRdb's copy, which holds only in-frame ones; the method was immunoSEQ multiplex PCR. The sample records 80,000 to 100,000 clones, roughly 77% being singletons. This entry is derived from a study of cytomegalovirus exposure and HLA in healthy donors. Overall study findings and caveats: Roughly even sequencing depth across donors was the assumption behind the presence/absence analyses. Evidence from a later analysis indicated that most CMV-associated TCR beta chains looked HLA-restricted. The authors later found TCR association rates varying by HLA locus, with DRB1 most and HLA-C fewest.

This CDR3 spans 12 amino acids. The germline V and J ends were trimmed by 2 bases and 5 bases, with 6 bases remaining between them. Germline assignment: CDR1 SEHNR and CDR2 FQNEAQ (reference sequence). The genes are TRBV7-9 and TRBJ1-1; D remains ambiguous. The sequence was collected from a man aged 25-45 years in good health and CMV-seronegative. The sequencing input was PBMCs. CDR3 nucleotide sequence: TGTGCCAGCAGCTTATTTAGTACTGAAGCTTTCTTT. Translated: CASSLFSTEAFF.